What follows are 21 T cell receptor beta chains derived from one specimen sequenced in a study of early T cells in non-severe SARS-CoV-2 infection. In TCRdb, the 5' RACE reads were re-called with MiXCR into one record per CDR3 protein. The table has about 66,000 distinct CDR3 sequences, over 8% seen once. What was sequenced was whole blood. These receptor sequences come from an adult who was a healthcare worker with PCR-confirmed SARS-CoV-2 infection or an uninfected control (not recorded which).

This chain connects TRBV12-3 or TRBV12-4 to TRBJ2-5, with 10 positions matching TRBD2. CDR3 size: 15 residues. The J segment lost 3 bases and the V segment lost 1 base, leaving 2 bases of the junction unmatched. This chain's CDR3 is CASSLVLAGEETQYF. The CDR3 DNA reads TGTGCCAGCAGTTTAGTCCTAGCGGGAGAAGAGACCCAGTACTTC.

This clonotype was recorded at least ten times. The J gene is TRBJ1-2, the V gene TRBV7-2; D is undetermined. The germline V and J ends were trimmed by 1 base and 4 bases, with 10 bases remaining between them. Per germline, CDR1 SGHTA and CDR2 FQGNSA. The CDR3 is made up of 14 amino acids. Here the CDR3 reads CASSLEVALYGYTF. CDR3 nucleotide sequence: TGTGCCAGCAGCTTAGAGGTCGCCCTCTATGGCTACACCTTC.

This rearrangement joins TRBV30 to TRBJ2-7; D may be TRBD2 (6 bases). Trimming took 0 bases from V and 4 from J, leaving 10 bases between them. Germline loops: CDR1 GTSNPN, CDR2 SVGIG (reference sequence). This CDR3 region has 13 residues. This CDR3 reads CAWSVSGGYEQYF. In DNA form, the CDR3 reads TGTGCCTGGAGTGTAAGTGGGGGGTACGAGCAGTACTTC. Variable domain in full (rest from reference TRBV30 and TRBJ2-7): SQTIHQWPATLVQPVGSPLSLECTVEGTSNPNLYWYRQAAGRGLQLLFYSVGIGQISSEVPQNLSASRPQDRQFILSSKKLLLSDSGFYLCAWSVSGGYEQYFGPGTRLTVT.

In regard to this clonotype: It may be a read error: a sequence one base away is much more abundant. The chain is built from TRBV2 and TRBJ1-2; TRBD1 might be the D (5 bases). Germline V gene lookup returns CDR1 SNHLY and CDR2 FYNNEI. Trimming removed 4 bases from V and 4 bases from J, with 10 bases in between. The CDR3 length is 13 residues. The CDR3 is CASSGDRPYGYTF. The CDR3 nucleotides read TGTGCCAGCAGTGGCGACAGACCCTATGGCTACACCTTC.

This clonotype has a count of ten or more. The chain joins TRBV7-9 to TRBJ2-5; TRBD1 matches 7 bases. V was pared by 5 bases and J by 2 bases, with 8 bases of the junction left unmatched. Per the germline V gene, CDR1 is SEHNR and CDR2 is FQNEAQ (reference sequence). The CDR3 runs 15 residues. CDR3 loop: CASSTPGQPQETQYF. The CDR3 bases are TGTGCCAGCAGCACCCCGGGACAGCCTCAAGAGACCCAGTACTTC.

This clonotype was picked up many times. V gene TRBV18 combines with J gene TRBJ2-4; 10 bases fit TRBD1. The V and J ends lost 3 bases and 7 bases, in that order; junction bases with no gene match: 3. There are 14 residues in the CDR3. The germline V gene has CDR1 KGHSH and CDR2 LQKENI. As DNA, the CDR3 is TGTGCCAGCTCACCGGGGACAGGGGCGAACATTCAGTACTTC. This encodes CASSPGTGANIQYF.

This clonotype occurred once. The chain uses TRBV10-3 and TRBJ2-7, with a tentative D call TRBD2 (5 bases). The CDR3 extends over 18 amino acids. The germline V gene encodes CDR1 ENHRY and CDR2 SYGVKD. Between the trimmed V and J ends, which lost 2 bases and 1 base, there was a span of 21 bases. The CDR3 coding sequence is TGTGCCATCAGTGAGCCCTCTCGGACTTCCGGGAATTCCTACGAGCAGTACTTC. Translating gives CAISEPSRTSGNSYEQYF.

The table lists this clonotype with a few counts. This sequence joins TRBV3-1 and TRBJ1-2, with 8 bases that match TRBD1. CDR1 is LGHDT, CDR2 YNNKEL, per germline (reference sequence). Germline trimming cut 0 bases from V and 10 bases from J; bases unmatched to any gene: 10. The CDR3 contains 15 residues. CDR3 amino acids: CASSQEIRQGTDYTF. The DNA of the CDR3 is TGTGCCAGCAGCCAAGAAATTAGACAGGGGACCGACTACACCTTC.

By frequency in the sample, this clonotype is medium-sized (0.01 to 0.1%). The V call is TRBV29-1, the J call TRBJ1-1; 7 nucleotides line up with TRBD1. CDR1 and CDR2 from the germline V gene are SQVTM and ANQGSEA. The CDR3 length is 13 residues. V dropped 0 bases and J dropped 8; count of bases not matched to a gene: 6. The CDR3 nucleotides are TGCAGCGTTGAAGAAAACAGGGGACCAGAAGCTTTCTTT. This translates into CSVEENRGPEAFF.

This clonotype has only a few counts. The chain uses TRBV6-5 and TRBJ2-5; possibly TRBD1 for D (6 bases). The V and J ends lost 5 bases and 2 bases respectively, with 12 bases between them. The CDR3 extends over 14 amino acids. The germline V gene has CDR1 MNHEY and CDR2 SVGAGI. This CDR3 reads CASSRLQGQETQYF. DNA of the CDR3: TGTGCCAGCAGTCGCCTACAGGGACAAGAGACCCAGTACTTC.

The chain uses TRBV11-2 and TRBJ2-1; 9 bases are a match to TRBD2. Germline V CDR1 and CDR2: SGHAT, FQNNGV. The V gene end was trimmed by 1 base and the J gene end by 4 bases; junction bases not matched to a gene: 5. The CDR3 covers 16 residues. CDR3 sequence: CASSLGRLAGYNEQFF. The DNA of the CDR3 is TGTGCCAGCAGCTTAGGGCGCCTAGCGGGATACAATGAGCAGTTCTTC.

The chain joins TRBV5-1 to TRBJ2-2, with D uncertain. This CDR3 comprises 13 residues. Germline CDR1 reads SGHRS; CDR2 reads YFSETQ. V gave up 0 bases and J gave up 4 bases, with 4 bases separating them. The CDR3 nucleotides read TGCGCCAGCAGCTTGGACCTCACCGGGGAGCTGTTTTTT. This encodes CASSLDLTGELFF.

This clonotype was seen repeatedly, ten times or more. The chain recombines TRBV7-9 with TRBJ2-6; 9 nucleotides line up with TRBD1. Germline CDR1 SEHNR, CDR2 FQNEAQ (reference sequence). The CDR3 length is 16 residues. V lost 5 bases and J lost 2; bases outside the gene matches: 4. The CDR3 loop reads CASSTRTGAGANVLTF. CDR3 DNA sequence: TGTGCCAGCAGCACACGGACAGGGGCTGGGGCCAACGTCCTGACTTTC.

This chain links TRBV20-1 with TRBJ2-1, with TRBD1 as a possible D gene (5 bases). V was pared by 3 bases and J by 2 bases, with 11 bases between. The CDR3 runs to 14 residues. In germline, CDR1 is DFQATT, CDR2 SNEGSKA (reference sequence). The CDR3 DNA sequence: TGCAGTGCTAGGATTAAGGACACCTACAATGAGCAGTTCTTC. Its protein product is CSARIKDTYNEQFF.

This clonotype was found a few times. The J gene is TRBJ1-5, the V gene TRBV5-4; no reliable D call. Trimming shortened V by 0 bases and J by 4 bases, and 5 bases separated the two germline ends. CDR1 is SGHNT, CDR2 YYREEE, per germline (reference sequence). The CDR3 totals 13 residues. CDR3 DNA sequence: TGTGCCAGCAGCTTGGCGTTGAATCAGCCCCAGCATTTT. Translation gives CASSLALNQPQHF.

This clonotype was seen at least ten times. This chain links TRBV29-1 with TRBJ1-5; 7 bases are a match to TRBD1. The CDR3 is 14 amino acids. CDR1 is SQVTM, CDR2 ANQGSEA, per germline. V was pared by 1 base and J by 6 bases, with 6 bases of the junction left unmatched. The CDR3 is CSVEVSGGSQPQHF. Here the CDR3 DNA reads TGCAGCGTTGAAGTTTCAGGGGGGAGTCAGCCCCAGCATTTT.

The rearrangement joins TRBV6-6 to TRBJ2-1, with D possibly TRBD1 on 6 matching bases. Trimming stripped 7 bases from V and 1 base from J, with 17 bases between. The CDR3 spans 16 residues. Germline values: CDR1 MNHNY, CDR2 SVGAGI (reference sequence). DNA for the CDR3: TGTGCCAGCAACATTATACAGGGTGCTTCCTACAATGAGCAGTTCTTC. Translating it yields CASNIIQGASYNEQFF.

This clonotype was seen ten or more times. The genes are TRBV28 and TRBJ2-6, with D perhaps TRBD1 (5 bases). This CDR3 is 16 amino acids long. The V and J ends lost 1 base and 2 bases respectively, with 9 bases between them. The germline CDR1 and CDR2 sequences are MDHEN and SYDVKM. Written as DNA, the CDR3 is TGTGCCAGCAGTTTATCGCACAGGACTGGGGCCAACGTCCTGACTTTC. Translated: CASSLSHRTGANVLTF.

The chain links TRBV20-1 to TRBJ2-2; D perhaps matches TRBD2 (6 bases). The CDR3 is made up of 14 amino acids. V lost 4 bases to trimming and J lost 1 base, with 10 bases between them. CDR1 and CDR2 (germline): DFQATT, SNEGSKA (reference sequence). CDR3 in amino acids: CSATISGNTGELFF. Here the CDR3 DNA reads TGCAGTGCTACCATTAGCGGGAACACCGGGGAGCTGTTTTTT.

The chain links TRBV10-1 to TRBJ2-7; TRBD2 might be the D (5 bases). Germline assignment: CDR1 WNHNN and CDR2 SYGVQD (reference sequence). Trimming took off 10 bases at V and 4 bases at J, with 11 bases between the two ends. The CDR3 is made up of 11 amino acids. The CDR3 loop is CATSDFYEQYF. For the CDR3, the DNA is TGCGCCACCTCGGACTTTTACGAGCAGTACTTC.

In its sample, this clonotype was seen many times. The chain recombines TRBV9 with TRBJ2-5; D unresolved. Deletions cut 0 bases from V and 2 bases from J, with 8 bases between. This CDR3 region has 14 residues. CDR1 and CDR2 (germline): SGDLS, YYNGEE. CDR3 in DNA: TGTGCCAGCAGCGTAGGTGGGGTGCAAGAGACCCAGTACTTC. It is translated as CASSVGGVQETQYF.